This T cell receptor (beta chain) was found in a study of regulatory T cells in long-lasting Graves disease. Germline V CDR1 and CDR2: WNHNN, SYGVQD (reference sequence). This CDR3 is 14 amino acids long. Trimming took off 4 bases at V and 4 bases at J, with 12 bases between the two ends. Study findings and constraints: There was favoring of TRBV28, TRBJ1-2 and TRBJ2-5 in persistent disease.

This clonotype occurred a few times. Its antigen is not identified. The time point here: newly diagnosed GD, antithyroid drugs for less than 3 months. Following extraction of RNA from PBMCs, that RNA was used to make the TCR library. Patients of an endocrinology department in Xi'an, China, were included. HTBI primers from iRepertoire and Arm-PCR of CDR3 regions yielded the TCR beta libraries. From the multiplex PCR reads, TCRdb called clonotypes with MiXCR, one entry per CDR3 protein. The table records around 500,000 distinct CDR3 sequences, about 13% of them present only once. A further study also used this sample, focusing on T cells in Graves' hyperthyroidism and ophthalmopathy. From that study: Also found in blood were most expanded thyroid clonotypes above 0.001.

The sample consisted of peripheral blood mononuclear cells (PBMCs), taken at new diagnosis, from a patient treated with antithyroid drugs. The chain recombines TRBV10-1 with TRBJ2-3, with D possibly matching TRBD1 (6 bases). This sequence originates from a man aged 25-45 years with Graves disease. The CDR3 nucleotides read TGCGCCAGCAGTGGGATACAGGGTTCAGATACGCAGTATTTT. Protein product: CASSGIQGSDTQYF.